These 23 T cell receptor beta chains originate from one sample sequenced in a study of CD8 T cells in Susac syndrome. Random hexamers primed reverse transcription of about 0.5 to 1 ug RNA. TCRdb re-derived calls from the immunoSEQ multiplex PCR reads in MiXCR, one entry per CDR3 protein. Here the sample spans approximately 300,000 distinct CDR3 sequences, 65% to 90% being singletons. The sample was CD8+ T cells from PBMCs. These receptors were collected from a human donor with multiple sclerosis.

CDR3 amino acids: CSASEFNEQFF. In DNA form, the CDR3 reads TGCAGTGCTAGCGAGTTCAATGAGCAGTTCTTC. The rearrangement joins TRBV20-1 to TRBJ2-1; D is undetermined. Germline assignment: CDR1 DFQATT and CDR2 SNEGSKA (reference sequence). Trimming removed 3 bases from V and 6 bases from J, with 6 bases in between. This CDR3 has 11 amino acids.

This chain connects TRBV27 to TRBJ2-1, with D maybe TRBD1 (5 bases). V lost 3 bases and J 7 bases, leaving 13 bases between the germline ends. This CDR3 contains 14 residues. Germline V gene data show CDR1 as MNHEY and CDR2 as SMNVEV (reference sequence). CDR3 region: CASSFGAGLNEQFF. CDR3 nucleotides: TGTGCCAGCAGTTTTGGGGCAGGGCTGAATGAGCAGTTCTTC.

The rearrangement links TRBV12-3 or TRBV12-4 to TRBJ2-5; TRBD1 or TRBD2 may be the D gene (5 bases each). V lost 7 bases and J lost 2, with 17 bases in between. This CDR3 comprises 15 residues. The CDR3 here is CASTVGGREQETQYF. The CDR3 region has the DNA TGTGCCAGCACCGTGGGCGGCAGGGAGCAAGAGACCCAGTACTTC.

The sample holds one count of this clonotype. V is TRBV29-1 and J is TRBJ2-3; 7 nucleotides agree with TRBD2. The V and J ends lost 4 bases and 2 bases, in that order; junction bases with no gene match: 12. The CDR3 extends over 16 amino acids. CDR1 and CDR2 from the germline V gene are SQVTM and ANQGSEA. Here the CDR3 DNA reads TGCAGCGTTGTATCGGGGCTAGCGGCACCCACAGATACGCAGTATTTT. It translates to CSVVSGLAAPTDTQYF.

The gene calls are TRBV18 and TRBJ1-1; D uncertain. The CDR3 spans 13 residues. Per the germline V gene, CDR1 is KGHSH and CDR2 is LQKENI. The V gene lost 2 bases and the J gene lost 0 bases, with 4 bases spanning the gap. CDR3 DNA: TGTGCCAGCTCACCATTTCTGAACACTGAAGCTTTCTTT. This codes for CASSPFLNTEAFF.

This chain joins TRBV15 and TRBJ2-7; 8 bases agree with TRBD2. Trimming at V came to 0 bases and at J to 5 bases, leaving 3 bases not matched to a gene. Germline V lookup: CDR1 LNHNV, CDR2 YYDKDF (reference sequence). This CDR3 is 14 amino acids long. In nucleotides, the CDR3 is TGTGCCACCAGCAGAGAGAATAGCGGGGACGAGCAGTACTTC. Translated, it gives CATSRENSGDEQYF.

The genes are TRBV29-1 and TRBJ2-3; 11 bases fit TRBD1. Germline V lookup: CDR1 SQVTM, CDR2 ANQGSEA. J was trimmed by 3 bases and V by 6 bases; bases with no gene match: 11. CDR3 length: 16 residues. CDR3 sequence: CSVIANRDRGTDTQYF. DNA of the CDR3: TGCAGCGTGATTGCAAACCGGGACAGGGGGACAGATACGCAGTATTTT.

The rearrangement uses TRBV24-1 and TRBJ1-1, with unresolved D. Germline CDR1 is KGHDR and CDR2 is SFDVKD. The ends were cut back, 9 bases at V and 1 base at J, with 11 bases in the middle. The CDR3 consists of 13 residues. DNA for the CDR3: TGTGCCACCGCACCCACAGCGAACACTGAAGCTTTCTTT. Its translation: CATAPTANTEAFF.

The chain employs TRBV19 and TRBJ2-1; D is unresolved. V dropped 3 bases and J dropped 8 bases, with 11 bases sitting between them. Germline CDR1 and CDR2: LNHDA and SQIVND (reference sequence). The CDR3 consists of 13 residues. The CDR3 DNA reads TGTGCCAGTAGTATCTCAGAGGCCTATGAGCAGTTCTTC. It yields the protein CASSISEAYEQFF.

V is TRBV28 and J is TRBJ1-2; no firm D call. CDR1 MDHEN and CDR2 SYDVKM come from the germline V gene. This CDR3 is built from 13 residues. V lost 2 bases to trimming and J lost 3 bases, with 7 bases between them. The CDR3 DNA sequence: TGTGCCAGCAGTTTACGGGGTCACTATGGCTACACCTTC. Translating it yields CASSLRGHYGYTF.

The gene calls are TRBV27 and TRBJ2-3; 7 nucleotides line up with TRBD2. V trimming: 2 bases; J trimming: 0 bases; junction bases outside the gene matches: 8. The V gene's germline CDR1 is MNHEY and CDR2 SMNVEV (reference sequence). There are 17 residues in the CDR3. The chain's CDR3 is CASSLAILALSTDTQYF. The CDR3 DNA sequence: TGTGCCAGCAGTTTAGCCATACTAGCGCTGAGCACAGATACGCAGTATTTT.

The rearrangement links TRBV27 to TRBJ1-1; no firm D call. The CDR3 runs to 12 residues. Germline CDR1 is MNHEY and CDR2 is SMNVEV (reference sequence). V gave up 4 bases and J gave up 8 bases, with 11 bases separating them. CDR3 bases: TGTGCCAGCAGTTACGGCGGGAGAGAAGCTTTCTTT. It yields the protein CASSYGGREAFF.

This clonotype was counted a few times. This chain links TRBV6-5 with TRBJ1-2; D unclear. The CDR3 totals 13 residues. The germline gives CDR1 MNHEY, CDR2 SVGAGI. V shed 5 bases and J shed 1 base, with 8 bases lying between them. The CDR3 loop is CASSVGVNYGYTF. The CDR3, as DNA: TGTGCCAGCAGTGTCGGAGTTAACTATGGCTACACCTTC.

A word on this clonotype: One end of the junction does not line up with germline, which may come from a read error. The V call is TRBV7-9, the J call TRBJ2-5; weak D call: TRBD2 (6 bases). Per germline, CDR1 SEHNR and CDR2 FQNEAQ (reference sequence). This CDR3 contains 17 residues. The CDR3 region is CASSQPGEVNGRDGEDF. The CDR3 DNA is TGTGCCAGCAGCCAGCCTGGGGAGGTAAACGGACGGGACGGCGAAGACTTC.

This chain joins TRBV19 and TRBJ1-1; no firm D call. Trimming cost V 7 bases and J 3 bases, with 12 bases left between them. The CDR3 consists of 13 residues. The germline V gene has CDR1 LNHDA and CDR2 SQIVND (reference sequence). Here the CDR3 reads CASTNSVDTEAFF. As DNA, the CDR3 is TGTGCCAGTACCAACTCAGTAGACACTGAAGCTTTCTTT.

V is TRBV25-1 and J is TRBJ1-1; maybe TRBD1 (5 bases). Trimming took off 7 bases at V and 0 bases at J, with 15 bases between the two ends. Germline lookup yields CDR1 MGHDK and CDR2 SYGVNS. This CDR3 contains 15 residues. The CDR3 sequence is CASIDRNRMNTEAFF. As DNA, the CDR3 is TGTGCCAGCATAGATAGGAACAGGATGAACACTGAAGCTTTCTTT.

This clonotype showed up just a few times. The chain links TRBV11-1 to TRBJ2-2; D uncertain. CDR3 length equals 12 residues. Germline CDR1 reads SGHAT; CDR2 reads FQDESV (reference sequence). The V end was cut by 3 bases, the J end by 2 bases, with 1 base between. For the CDR3, the DNA is TGTGCCAGCAGCTTCAACACCGGGGAGCTGTTTTTT. The encoded protein is CASSFNTGELFF.

V usage is TRBV29-1 and J usage is TRBJ2-7; tentative D call: TRBD2 (5 bases). The germline CDR1 and CDR2 sequences are SQVTM and ANQGSEA. This CDR3 spans 12 amino acids. V lost 3 bases to trimming and J lost 7 bases, with 13 bases between them. The CDR3 loop is CSVDVGDGEQYF. The DNA for the CDR3 is TGCAGCGTTGATGTCGGGGATGGGGAGCAGTACTTC.

This chain joins TRBV28 and TRBJ2-1, with D possibly TRBD2 on 5 matching bases. The CDR3 loop spans 14 amino acids. V was clipped by 5 bases and J by 3 bases, with 11 bases between them. Germline-derived CDR1 and CDR2 are MDHEN and SYDVKM. The CDR3 loop is CASSKDFNYNEQFF. The CDR3 nucleotides read TGTGCCAGCAGTAAGGACTTCAACTACAATGAGCAGTTCTTC.

The V gene is TRBV28, the J gene TRBJ1-5, with D perhaps TRBD1 (5 bases). The V end was cut by 2 bases, the J end by 0 bases, with 11 bases between. CDR1 is MDHEN, CDR2 SYDVKM, per germline. The CDR3 length is 16 residues. CDR3 loop: CASSLKTAYSNQPQHF. The CDR3 bases are TGTGCCAGCAGTTTAAAGACAGCTTATAGCAATCAGCCCCAGCATTTT.

V is TRBV2 and J is TRBJ1-1; D call uncertain. CDR3 length: 20 residues. Germline V gives CDR1 SNHLY, CDR2 FYNNEI. Trimming took 4 bases from V and 1 from J, leaving 28 bases between them. This chain's CDR3 is CASSARNSQPPPFGNTEAFF. The DNA of the CDR3 is TGTGCCAGCAGTGCACGGAACAGCCAACCCCCGCCTTTCGGGAACACTGAAGCTTTCTTT.

The chain couples TRBV20-1 to TRBJ2-7; TRBD1 might be the D (6 bases). V shed 1 base and J shed 3 bases, with 19 bases lying between them. Per germline, CDR1 DFQATT and CDR2 SNEGSKA (reference sequence). There are 16 residues in the CDR3. The CDR3 is CSARGPTDRNNYEQYF. The CDR3 DNA reads TGCAGTGCTAGAGGCCCTACGGACAGAAACAACTACGAGCAGTACTTC.

In DNA form, the CDR3 reads TGCGCCAGCAGCCAGATATCAGGGCCAGCGGGAGCCAGAAATGAGCAGTTCTTC. Its translation: CASSQISGPAGARNEQFF. The chain is built from TRBV4-3 and TRBJ2-1, with 8 bases fitting TRBD2. The germline V gene encodes CDR1 LGHNA and CDR2 YSLEER. There are 18 residues in the CDR3. J lost 7 bases, V lost 3 bases, and 17 bases had no gene match.